The rows below give T cell receptor beta chains drawn from one sample of a study of blood T cell repertoires in COVID-19. Clones were read by immunoSEQ multiplex PCR, and TCRdb kept only the in-frame ones, dropping some. The sample has roughly 55,000 clones; around 77% are singletons. Sequencing was performed on peripheral blood. These receptors came from a man in his 60s with acute or convalescent COVID-19. Each CDR3 is given with its conserved first and last residue. Each record gives: clone size, V gene, J gene, D gene, CDR3 DNA, CDR3 protein. D genes are given only for firm matches. Some rows have no size entry. The others give once, few or many, or a class for an expanded clone.

>.|TRBV7-2|TRBJ1-5|.
TGTGCCAGCAGCTTAACAGTGAATCAGCCCCAGCATTTT
CASSLTVNQPQHF
>.|TRBV28|TRBJ2-7|TRBD2
TGTGCCAGCAGTACAAAGCGGGGTTCCGAGCAGTACTTC
CASSTKRGSEQYF
>.|TRBV24-1|TRBJ1-4|TRBD1
TGTGCCACCAGTGAGACAGGGGGAAATGAAAAACTGTTTTTT
CATSETGGNEKLFF
>.|TRBV27|TRBJ1-6|.
TGTGCCAGCACAGGCAACTCTAATTCACCCCTCCACTTT
CASTGNSNSPLHF
>.|TRBV9|TRBJ1-3|TRBD1
TGTGCCAGCAGCGTAGGGACAGGGGTCCTCTCTGGAAACACCATATATTTT
CASSVGTGVLSGNTIYF
>few|TRBV4-1|TRBJ1-2|.
TGCGCCAGCAGCCGGGGTTCAGGGTTCCCGGGCTACACCTTC
CASSRGSGFPGYTF
>.|TRBV9|TRBJ2-7|TRBD1
TGTGCCAGCAGCGTGCGGACAGGGAGCGTTGGAGGCGAGCAGTACTTC
CASSVRTGSVGGEQYF
>few|TRBV10-3|TRBJ1-1|.
TGTGCCATCACCCAAGAGATGAACACTGAAGCTTTCTTT
CAITQEMNTEAFF
>.|TRBV2|TRBJ1-2|TRBD1
TGTGCCAGCACCTTTGACAGGGTTGATGGCTACACCTTC
CASTFDRVDGYTF
>.|TRBV7-7|TRBJ2-1|TRBD1
TGTGCTAGCAGCTCGGGACAGAACTACAATGAGCAGTTCTTC
CASSSGQNYNEQFF
>.|TRBV9|TRBJ1-2|TRBD1
TGTGCCAGCAGCGTAGGTGTGTTTTGGGACAGCGGCGGCTACACCTTC
CASSVGVFWDSGGYTF
>.|TRBV27|TRBJ2-1|TRBD2
TGTGCCAGCAGTACCTCGACTAGCAACCATGAGCAGTTCTTC
CASSTSTSNHEQFF
>.|TRBV2|TRBJ1-1|.
TGTGCCAGCAGTGAAGCGGGGGGAGTGGCTTTCTTT
CASSEAGGVAFF
>.|TRBV6-5|TRBJ1-6|.
TGTGCCAGCAGTACGGGTCCCTCCGGACCCCTCCACTTT
CASSTGPSGPLHF
>once|TRBV2|TRBJ2-3|TRBD1
TGTGCCAGCAGCGAGACAGGGTATTCAGATACGCAGTATTTT
CASSETGYSDTQYF
>.|TRBV7-3|TRBJ1-1|.
TGTGCCAGCAGCCCCGTGGGTGGCGGGGACACTGAAGCTTTCTTT
CASSPVGGGDTEAFF
>.|TRBV5-6|TRBJ1-2|TRBD1
TGTGCCAGCAGCCAAGACAGGGCAAGCTATGGCTACACCTTC
CASSQDRASYGYTF
>once|TRBV4-1|TRBJ1-2|TRBD1
TGCGCCAGCAGCCAGCCCCTTACCCGGGACAGAACTTTC
CASSQPLTRDRTF
>medium-sized|TRBV7-8|TRBJ2-7|.
TGTGCCAGCAGCTTAGCGGCGGGCTGGTACGAGCAGTACTTC
CASSLAAGWYEQYF
>.|TRBV6-5|TRBJ2-3|TRBD2
TGTGCCAGCTGCCTACTAGCGGGAGGCACAGATACGCAGTATTTT
CASCLLAGGTDTQYF
>few|TRBV21-1|TRBJ2-7|.
TGTGCCAGCACCAAAAAGGGACATCCCGGCTCATACGAGCAGTACTTC
CASTKKGHPGSYEQYF
>.|TRBV7-3|TRBJ1-5|TRBD1
TGTGCCAGCAGCTTTATCACAGGGGGCTATGATGGCAATCAGCCCCAGCATTTT
CASSFITGGYDGNQPQHF
>.|TRBV4-2|TRBJ2-1|.
TGTGCCAGCAGCCAAGGAGCTCAGGTCTACAATGAGCAGTTCTTC
CASSQGAQVYNEQFF
>.|TRBV6-5|TRBJ2-4|TRBD2
TGTGCCAGCACCGGGGGGGACGCCAAAAACATTCAGTACTTC
CASTGGDAKNIQYF
>once|TRBV6-5|TRBJ1-2|.
TGTGCCAGCAGCCCATCGGTCGGCTATGGCTACACCTTC
CASSPSVGYGYTF
>once|TRBV9|TRBJ1-2|TRBD1
TGTGCCAGCAGCGTAGTGGCAGGGGGTATCTATGGCTACACCTTC
CASSVVAGGIYGYTF
>once|TRBV29-1|TRBJ1-2|TRBD1
TGCAGCGTTGAAGACCCGACAGGGGTGATCTCTGGGGGCTATGGCTACACCTTC
CSVEDPTGVISGGYGYTF
>.|TRBV4-2|TRBJ1-1|.
TGTGCCAGCAGCCAAGATCCGGGAGGTACCACTGAAGCTTTCTTT
CASSQDPGGTTEAFF
>few|TRBV14|TRBJ2-7|.
TGTGCCAGCAGCTTCTTGGGGGGGCGCAACGAGCAGTACTTC
CASSFLGGRNEQYF
>once|TRBV24-1|TRBJ2-2|.
TGTGCCACCAGTGATTTGGGGTCGGGCGGGGAGCTGTTTTTT
CATSDLGSGGELFF
>.|TRBV11-2|TRBJ2-4|TRBD1
TGTGCCAGCAGCTTGGAGACAGGGGGCATCCCGGAGAGAAACATTCAGTACTTC
CASSLETGGIPERNIQYF
>.|TRBV11-1|TRBJ2-2|.
TGTGCCAGCAGCCCAGGGCTAGCGACGAACACCGGGGAGCTGTTTTTT
CASSPGLATNTGELFF
>few|TRBV24-1|TRBJ2-1|TRBD1
TGTGCCACCAGTGATTTGGGGACAGTCTCTAGCTCCTACAATGAGCAGTTCTTC
CATSDLGTVSSSYNEQFF
>.|TRBV5-1|TRBJ1-3|TRBD1
TGCGCCAGCAGCCCCCAGGGGGCTGGAAACACCATATATTTT
CASSPQGAGNTIYF
>few|TRBV6-1|TRBJ2-7|.
TGTGCCAGCAGTGAACAGGGCGACTCCTACGAGCAGTACTTC
CASSEQGDSYEQYF
>.|TRBV7-8|TRBJ1-6|.
TGTGCCAGCAGCTTACTTATTCAGTCACCCCTCCACTTT
CASSLLIQSPLHF
>.|TRBV7-8|TRBJ1-1|.
TGTGCCAGCAGCTTACGGTCCACTGAAGCTTTCTTT
CASSLRSTEAFF
>.|TRBV4-1|TRBJ1-5|.
TGCGCCAGCAGCCGTTGGGGGCAGGGTCAGCCCCAGCATTTT
CASSRWGQGQPQHF
>.|TRBV6-5|TRBJ2-1|.
TGTGCCAGCCAGGGGTCAAACAATGAGCAGTTCTTC
CASQGSNNEQFF
>.|TRBV7-6|TRBJ2-5|TRBD1
TGTGCCAGCACCAGGACAGGGTCTGTTCAAGAGACCCAGTACTTC
CASTRTGSVQETQYF
>.|TRBV5-4|TRBJ1-1|.
TGTGCCAGCAGCTTCCCCGACACTGAAGCTTTCTTT
CASSFPDTEAFF
>.|TRBV28|TRBJ1-5|TRBD1
TGTGCCAGCAGCCCCGGGACAGGGGATCAGCCCCAGCATTTT
CASSPGTGDQPQHF
>once|TRBV27|TRBJ2-7|.
TGTGCCAGCAGAGGTGGCTGGAGCACCTACGAGCAGTACTTC
CASRGGWSTYEQYF
>.|TRBV10-3|TRBJ1-4|TRBD1
TGTGCCATCAGGGACAGGGTTGATGAAAAACTGTTTTTT
CAIRDRVDEKLFF
>few|TRBV2|TRBJ1-4|.
TGTGCCAGCAAAACCAGGGAATATGAAAAACTGTTTTTT
CASKTREYEKLFF
>large|TRBV6-1|TRBJ1-2|.
TGTGCCAGCAGTGATATTGAGTATGGCTACACCTTC
CASSDIEYGYTF